This is a list of T cell receptor beta chains from one sample in a study of blood T cell repertoires in COVID-19. Assay used: immunoSEQ multiplex PCR; TCRdb lists only in-frame clones, some missing. The sample includes about 86,000 clones, roughly 80% of them seen just once. Sequenced: peripheral blood. The source is a man between 45 and 60 years old with acute or convalescent COVID-19. Both conserved end residues are part of each CDR3. Fields, in order: CDR3 length, J gene, clone size, D gene, V gene, CDR3 DNA, CDR3 protein. A D gene is named only where the DNA matches it firmly. For some rows the clone size is stated as once, few or many, or as a class when expanded; others skip it.

13 | TRBJ1-2 | NA | NA | TRBV6-5 | TGTGCCAGCAGCGTGGACACTAACTATGGCTACACCTTC | CASSVDTNYGYTF
12 | TRBJ2-5 | NA | NA | TRBV2 | TGTGCCAGCAGTTTAAACTGGGAGACCCAGTACTTC | CASSLNWETQYF
17 | TRBJ2-6 | NA | NA | TRBV19 | TGTGCCAGTAGTGAGGAGGACGGTCGGATCGGGGCCAACGTCCTGACTTTC | CASSEEDGRIGANVLTF
12 | TRBJ2-1 | NA | NA | TRBV5-1 | TGCGCCAGCAACGAGGGCTACAATGAGCAGTTCTTC | CASNEGYNEQFF
17 | TRBJ2-5 | NA | TRBD2 | TRBV28 | TGTGCCAGCAGACCGGGACTAGCGGGAGTTTCCCAAGAGACCCAGTACTTC | CASRPGLAGVSQETQYF
14 | TRBJ1-2 | NA | TRBD1 | TRBV30 | TGTGCCTGGAGGATAAAGGGGGCGGACTATGGCTACACCTTC | CAWRIKGADYGYTF
14 | TRBJ2-2 | once | NA | TRBV6-5 | TGTGCCAGCTACAGAGGGCAGAACACCGGGGAGCTGTTTTTT | CASYRGQNTGELFF
14 | TRBJ2-2 | NA | NA | TRBV10-3 | TGTGCCAGCAGTGACAGCGGAAACACCGGGGAGCTGTTTTTT | CASSDSGNTGELFF
13 | TRBJ1-1 | NA | NA | TRBV12-3/TRBV12-4 | TGTGCCAGCAGTACTTACCAGAACACTGAAGCTTTCTTT | CASSTYQNTEAFF
15 | TRBJ1-5 | NA | TRBD1 | TRBV19 | TGTGCCAGTAGTATGATGGGACAGATGAATCAGCCCCAGCATTTT | CASSMMGQMNQPQHF
13 | TRBJ2-7 | NA | NA | TRBV28 | TGTGCCAGCAACGAGGACAGATCCTACGAGCAGTACTTC | CASNEDRSYEQYF
16 | TRBJ1-4 | NA | TRBD1 | TRBV6-6 | TGTGCCAGCAGGAGACAGGGAGAGGCAACTAATGAAAAACTGTTTTTT | CASRRQGEATNEKLFF
15 | TRBJ2-3 | NA | TRBD2 | TRBV7-7 | TGTGCCAGCAGCTTGGGCGGGAGCCACACAGATACGCAGTATTTT | CASSLGGSHTDTQYF
16 | TRBJ2-2 | NA | NA | TRBV9 | TGTGCCAGCAGCGCTTCCGGGACACTGAACACCGGGGAGCTGTTTTTT | CASSASGTLNTGELFF
15 | TRBJ2-5 | NA | TRBD1 | TRBV24-1 | TGTGCCACCAGTGACGCCGGGACAGCCCAAGAGACCCAGTACTTC | CATSDAGTAQETQYF
15 | TRBJ1-5 | NA | NA | TRBV5-8 | TGTGCCAGCAGCCCAGGACAGCATAGCAATCAGCCCCAGCATTTT | CASSPGQHSNQPQHF
15 | TRBJ2-7 | once | TRBD1 | TRBV5-1 | TGCGCCAGCAGCCCAGCGGGACAGGGGGGCTACGAGCAGTACTTC | CASSPAGQGGYEQYF
11 | TRBJ2-3 | NA | NA | TRBV10-3 | TGTGCCATCCGTAGTGAGGATACGCAGTATTTT | CAIRSEDTQYF
14 | TRBJ2-7 | NA | TRBD1 | TRBV6-5 | TGTGCCAGCAGGGCCCTACAGGGGGTCTACGAGCAGTACTTC | CASRALQGVYEQYF
15 | TRBJ2-3 | NA | TRBD1 | TRBV9 | TGTGCCAGCAGCGTCGAGGGGGCGCGTGTCAATACGCAGTATTTT | CASSVEGARVNTQYF
14 | TRBJ1-1 | NA | NA | TRBV30 | TGTGCCTGGATTAATGGGGCAGGGGAGACTGAAGCTTTCTTT | CAWINGAGETEAFF
14 | TRBJ2-7 | NA | TRBD1 | TRBV10-3 | TGTGCCATCAGCAGCGGACAGGCCAGCTACGAGCAGTACTTC | CAISSGQASYEQYF
12 | TRBJ2-7 | NA | NA | TRBV29-1 | TGCAGCGTCCAGGGCGGCTCCTACGAGCAGTACTTC | CSVQGGSYEQYF
13 | TRBJ1-5 | NA | NA | TRBV4-3 | TGCGCCAGCAGCCAAGACGGAGAGCAGCCCCAGCATTTT | CASSQDGEQPQHF
14 | TRBJ1-4 | NA | TRBD1 | TRBV5-8 | TGTGCCAGCGGAACCGGGACAGGGAATGAAAAACTGTTTTTT | CASGTGTGNEKLFF
14 | TRBJ1-1 | NA | NA | TRBV6-5 | TGTGCCAGCAGTTACTCGACCGGGGGGTGGGAAGCTTTCTTT | CASSYSTGGWEAFF
15 | TRBJ1-1 | NA | NA | TRBV4-2 | TGTGCCAGCAGCCAAGATCACACAGCAAGGACTGAAGCTTTCTTT | CASSQDHTARTEAFF